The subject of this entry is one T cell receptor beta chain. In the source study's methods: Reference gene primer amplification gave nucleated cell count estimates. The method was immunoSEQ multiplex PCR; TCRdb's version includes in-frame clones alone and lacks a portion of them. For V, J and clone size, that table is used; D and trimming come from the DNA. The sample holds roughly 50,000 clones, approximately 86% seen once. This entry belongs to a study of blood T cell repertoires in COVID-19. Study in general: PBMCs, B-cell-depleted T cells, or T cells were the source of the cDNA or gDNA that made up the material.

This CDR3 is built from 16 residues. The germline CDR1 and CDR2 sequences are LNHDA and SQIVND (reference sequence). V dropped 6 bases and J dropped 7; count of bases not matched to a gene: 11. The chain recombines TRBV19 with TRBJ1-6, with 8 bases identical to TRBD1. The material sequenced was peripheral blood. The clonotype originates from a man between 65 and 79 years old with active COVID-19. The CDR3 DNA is TGTGCCAGTAGGACAGGGGCCCGGGTCAAGAATTCACCCCTCCACTTT. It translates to CASRTGARVKNSPLHF.